The clone carrying this T cell receptor beta chain was recorded only once. The antigen remains unidentified. This sample is drawn from a study of STAT5B mutations in CD4+ large granular lymphocyte leukemia. Study-wide findings and caveats: 8/27 top patient clones versus 2/35 control clones were TRBV06-family.

Assay: immunoSEQ multiplex PCR; the TCRdb copy retains only in-frame clones and omits some. This table holds 20,000 or so clones, approximately 84% found once. Trimming cost V 1 base and J 1 base, with 11 bases left between them. CDR1 is LGHNA, CDR2 YNFKEQ, per germline. The CDR3 consists of 16 residues. Input material: CD4+ T cells from blood buffy coats. The chain employs TRBV4-2 and TRBJ2-1; D is uncertain. The clonotype comes from a human donor in good health. The CDR3 reads CASSQGSDPSYNEQFF. CDR3 DNA sequence: TGTGCCAGCAGCCAAGGTTCCGACCCTTCCTACAATGAGCAGTTCTTC.